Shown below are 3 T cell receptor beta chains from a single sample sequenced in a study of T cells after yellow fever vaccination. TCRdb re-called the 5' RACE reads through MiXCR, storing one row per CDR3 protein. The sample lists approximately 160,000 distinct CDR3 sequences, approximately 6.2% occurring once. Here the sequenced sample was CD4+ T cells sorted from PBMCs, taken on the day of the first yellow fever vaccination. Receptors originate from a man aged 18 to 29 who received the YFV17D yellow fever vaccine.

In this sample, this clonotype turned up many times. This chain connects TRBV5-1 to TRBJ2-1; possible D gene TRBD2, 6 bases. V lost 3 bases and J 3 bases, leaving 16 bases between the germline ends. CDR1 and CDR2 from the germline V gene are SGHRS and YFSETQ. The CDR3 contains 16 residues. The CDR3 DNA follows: TGCGCCAGCAGCTCCCTAGCCGGGGGTAACTACAATGAGCAGTTCTTC. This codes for CASSSLAGGNYNEQFF. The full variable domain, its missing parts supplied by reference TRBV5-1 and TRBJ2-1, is KAGVTQTPRYLIKTRGQQVTLSCSPISGHRSVSWYQQTPGQGLQFLFEYFSETQRNKGNFPGRFSGRQFSNSRSEMNVSTLELGDSALYLCASSSLAGGNYNEQFFGPGTRLTVL.

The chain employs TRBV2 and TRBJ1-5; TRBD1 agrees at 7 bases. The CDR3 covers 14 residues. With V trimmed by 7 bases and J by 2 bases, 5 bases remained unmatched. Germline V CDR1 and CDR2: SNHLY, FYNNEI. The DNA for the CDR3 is TGTGCCAGCATGACAGGGTGGGGCAATCAGCCCCAGCATTTT. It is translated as CASMTGWGNQPQHF. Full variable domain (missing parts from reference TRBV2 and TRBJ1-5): EPEVTQTPSHQVTQMGQEVILRCVPISNHLYFYWYRQILGQKVEFLVSFYNNEISEKSEIFDDQFSVERPDGSNFTLKIRSTKLEDSAMYFCASMTGWGNQPQHFGDGTRLSIL.

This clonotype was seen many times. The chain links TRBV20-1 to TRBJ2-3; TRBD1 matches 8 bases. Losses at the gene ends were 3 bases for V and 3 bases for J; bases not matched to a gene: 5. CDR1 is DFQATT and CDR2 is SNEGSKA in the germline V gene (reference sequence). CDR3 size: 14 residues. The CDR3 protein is CSARQGARTDTQYF. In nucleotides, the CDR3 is TGCAGTGCTAGGCAGGGGGCGCGAACAGATACGCAGTATTTT.